This is a list of T cell receptor beta chains from one sample in a study of blood T cell repertoires in COVID-19. The table came from immunoSEQ multiplex PCR; TCRdb's copy has only in-frame clones and leaves some out. This sample has fewer than 350,000 clones, with approximately 85% found just once. Sequencing used peripheral blood. The receptors were gathered from a human donor in a cohort sampled during active COVID-19. Each CDR3 is given with its conserved first and last residue. The D gene is left open where the match is weak. The size of a clone is reported for some rows only, either as once, few or many, or as a class for expanded clones.

TRBV5-6	TRBJ1-5	-	-	TGTGCCAGCAACAAACAGGGACGCAATCAGCCCCAGCATTTT	CASNKQGRNQPQHF
TRBV28	TRBJ2-7	-	-	TGTGCCAGCACCTACTTGGTGGGGGGTGACTACGAGCAGTACTTC	CASTYLVGGDYEQYF
TRBV9	TRBJ1-2	-	TRBD1	TGTGCCAGCAGCGAGGACAGGGGCCACTATGGCTACACCTTC	CASSEDRGHYGYTF
TRBV5-5	TRBJ2-7	-	TRBD1	TGTGCCAGCAGCTTGGGGGGACAGGGGACCTACGAGCAGTACTTC	CASSLGGQGTYEQYF
TRBV19	TRBJ2-1	-	TRBD2	TGTGCCAGTAGTATGGCGGGACTAGGGGGCAATGAGCAGTTCTTC	CASSMAGLGGNEQFF
TRBV29-1	TRBJ1-1	-	-	TGCAGCGTTAAGAGGACAGTAAACACTGAAGCTTTCTTT	CSVKRTVNTEAFF
TRBV3-1/TRBV3-2	TRBJ2-7	-	-	TGTGCCAGCAGCCTCGTAAGGGGCGAGCAGTACTTC	CASSLVRGEQYF
TRBV4-1	TRBJ2-7	-	-	TGCGCCAGCAGCCATGGACGTCCGGGGAGCTCCTACGAGCAGTACTTC	CASSHGRPGSSYEQYF
TRBV4-1	TRBJ2-3	-	TRBD2	TGCGCCAGCAGCCGGAGGGGAGGGTTGACAGATACGCAGTATTTT	CASSRRGGLTDTQYF
TRBV25-1	TRBJ2-7	-	-	TGTGCCAGCAGTGAATCCTTTCGGGACTCCTGGGTGGGCTACGAGCAGTACTTC	CASSESFRDSWVGYEQYF
TRBV6-5	TRBJ1-4	few	-	TGTGCCAGCAGTCCGCCGCAGAGGGAAAAACTGTTTTTT	CASSPPQREKLFF
TRBV18	TRBJ1-3	-	TRBD1	TGTGCCAGCTCACAGTCTACAGGGGAAGTTCTCGGAAACACCATATATTTT	CASSQSTGEVLGNTIYF